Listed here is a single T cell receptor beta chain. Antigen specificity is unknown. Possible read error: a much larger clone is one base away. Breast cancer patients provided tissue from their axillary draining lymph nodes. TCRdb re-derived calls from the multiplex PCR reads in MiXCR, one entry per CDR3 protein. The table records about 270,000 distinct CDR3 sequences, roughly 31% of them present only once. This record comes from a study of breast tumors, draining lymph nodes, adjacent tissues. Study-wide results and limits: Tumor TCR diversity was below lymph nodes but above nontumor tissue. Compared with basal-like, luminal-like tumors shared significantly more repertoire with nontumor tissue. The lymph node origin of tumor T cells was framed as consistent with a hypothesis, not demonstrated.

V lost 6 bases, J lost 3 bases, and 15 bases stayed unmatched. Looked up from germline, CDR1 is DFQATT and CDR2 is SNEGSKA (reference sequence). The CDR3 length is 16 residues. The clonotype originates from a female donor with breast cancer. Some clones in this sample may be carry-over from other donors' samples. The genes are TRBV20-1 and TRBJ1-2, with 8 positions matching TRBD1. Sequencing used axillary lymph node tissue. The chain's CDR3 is CSAHEGGQGAYYGYTF. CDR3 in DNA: TGCAGTGCACACGAAGGTGGACAGGGAGCGTACTATGGCTACACCTTC.